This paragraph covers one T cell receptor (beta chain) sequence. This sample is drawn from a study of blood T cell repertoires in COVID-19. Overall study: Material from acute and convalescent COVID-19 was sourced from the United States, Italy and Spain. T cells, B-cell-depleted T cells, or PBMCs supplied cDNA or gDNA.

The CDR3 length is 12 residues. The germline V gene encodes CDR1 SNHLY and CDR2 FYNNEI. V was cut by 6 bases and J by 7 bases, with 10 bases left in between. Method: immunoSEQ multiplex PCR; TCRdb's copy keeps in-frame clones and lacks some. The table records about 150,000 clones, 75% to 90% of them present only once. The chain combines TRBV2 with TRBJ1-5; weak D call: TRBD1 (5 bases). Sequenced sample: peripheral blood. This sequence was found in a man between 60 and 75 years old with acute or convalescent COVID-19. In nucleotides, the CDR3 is TGTGCCAGCAGGTCCGGGGGGCAGCCCCAGCATTTT. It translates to CASRSGGQPQHF. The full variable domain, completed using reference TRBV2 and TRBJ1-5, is EPEVTQTPSHQVTQMGQEVILRCVPISNHLYFYWYRQILGQKVEFLVSFYNNEISEKSEIFDDQFSVERPDGSNFTLKIRSTKLEDSAMYFCASRSGGQPQHFGDGTRLSIL.